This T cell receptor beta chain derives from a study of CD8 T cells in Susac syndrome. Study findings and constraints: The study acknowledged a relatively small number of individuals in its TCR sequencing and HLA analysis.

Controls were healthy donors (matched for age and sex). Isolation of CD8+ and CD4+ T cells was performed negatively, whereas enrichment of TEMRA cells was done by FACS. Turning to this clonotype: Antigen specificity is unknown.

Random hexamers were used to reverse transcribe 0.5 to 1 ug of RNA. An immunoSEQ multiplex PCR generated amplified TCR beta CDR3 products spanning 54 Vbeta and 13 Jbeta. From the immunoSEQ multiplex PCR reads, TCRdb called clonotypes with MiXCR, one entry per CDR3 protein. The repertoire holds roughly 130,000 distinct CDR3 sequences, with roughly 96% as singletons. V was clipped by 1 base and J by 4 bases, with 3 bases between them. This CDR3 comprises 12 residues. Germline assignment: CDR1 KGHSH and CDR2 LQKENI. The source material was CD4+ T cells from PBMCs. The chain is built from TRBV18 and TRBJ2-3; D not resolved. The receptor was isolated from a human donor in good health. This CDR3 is CASSPRADTQYF. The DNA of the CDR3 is TGTGCCAGCTCACCACGCGCAGATACGCAGTATTTT.